This T cell receptor beta chain came from a study of T-cell reconstitution after alpha-beta-depleted transplantation in children. Trimming removed 0 bases from V and 2 bases from J, with 13 bases in between. From germline, CDR1 is GTSNPN and CDR2 SVGIG (reference sequence). The CDR3 has 15 amino acids. A library of TCRbeta sequences, prepared with unique molecular identifiers, was generated. In TCRdb, the PCR reads were re-called with MiXCR into one record per CDR3 protein. Among about 420,000 distinct CDR3 sequences listed, 11% were seen once. The input for sequencing was PBMCs from the stem cell graft donor, taken from the stem cell graft. The sequence came from a human donor who donated a stem cell graft to a child with acute myeloid leukemia. The chain carries TRBV30 and TRBJ1-2; no firm D call. The CDR3 region is CAWSVIAAGNYGYTF. The CDR3, as DNA: TGTGCCTGGAGTGTAATTGCGGCAGGCAACTATGGCTACACCTTC.